This T cell receptor (beta chain) was retrieved from a study of vaccination and CD4 T cells after COVID-19. Study-level points and caveats: Looking at convalescent patients, a median about 86% of reactive clones were present only post-vaccination.

Scientists ran DNA taken from cultured CD4+ T cells through the Oncomine TCR Beta short-read assay for sequencing. TCRdb fed the PCR reads into MiXCR, producing one record per CDR3 protein. The sample holds about 20,000 distinct CDR3 sequences, approximately 57% seen once. Noted treatment: approximately nine-day PBMC culture with coronavirus spike peptide pools or control peptides (ViraFEST assay). Peptide pool stimulation in ViraFEST expanded antigen-specific T cells, whose TCRs were then sequenced. Trimming removed 5 bases from V and 6 bases from J, with 20 bases in between. Germline V gene lookup returns CDR1 MNHGY and CDR2 SAAAGT. The CDR3 spans 16 residues. Regarding this clonotype: Its antigen remains unknown.

This TCR was sampled from a human donor who had recovered from COVID-19. The rearrangement links TRBV6-8 to TRBJ2-1, with D perhaps matching TRBD2 (7 bases). The sequencing here drew on CD4+ T cells from blood, cultured in vitro, taken after SARS-CoV-2 vaccination. CDR3 nucleotide sequence: TGTGCCAGCAGTACGGGGTTCGGGCGGGGGCTCAATGAGCAGTTCTTC. It is translated as CASSTGFGRGLNEQFF.